A selection of T cell receptor beta chains follows, all from one sample in a study of cytomegalovirus exposure and HLA in healthy donors. Profiled with immunoSEQ multiplex PCR; TCRdb holds only in-frame clones, not every one. The sample carries roughly 150,000 clones, roughly 81% recorded once. The sequencing sample was made of PBMCs. These receptors originate from a woman aged 18-29 years in good health and CMV-seronegative. CDR3s leave out the opening cysteine and the closing phenylalanine or tryptophan.

v_call cdr3_aa
TRBV27 ASSNGQRTASYEQY
TRBV6-5 ASSRGQGHEQF
TRBV27 ASRTFLAGGTGELF
TRBV9 ASSVGPSSYNSPLH
TRBV29-1 SVGEDSNQPQH
TRBV5-4 ASSLRRGDYGYT
TRBV28 ASSSQQGAWGTEAF
TRBV11-2 ASSLDSSFNQPQH
TRBV7-7 ASSYSGGPNTGELF
TRBV28 ASRGTRGGEKLF
TRBV10-3 AISESGFSNQPQH
TRBV18 ASSPTGGASYNSPLH
TRBV2 ASSEGGGPYNEQF
TRBV4-2 ASSPGLANNEQF
TRBV2 ASSEGGIGSGEAF
TRBV2 ASRTDRGGNQPQH
TRBV14 ASSLQGADIQY
TRBV5-1 ASRPAEDQPQH
TRBV6-4 ASSDQSGRNEQF
TRBV27 ASSPTTGLHETQY
TRBV5-4 ASTSNTVPEQY
TRBV25-1 ASSKSGTGRDEQY